Detailed here is one T cell receptor (beta chain). V gave up 2 bases and J gave up 5 bases, with 9 bases separating them. The germline gives CDR1 WNHNN, CDR2 SYGVQD (reference sequence). The CDR3 contains 13 residues. The data belong to a study of control samples from healthy donors and cancer patients. Method: immunoSEQ multiplex PCR; TCRdb's copy keeps in-frame clones and lacks some. The sample has 120,000 or so clones; roughly 90% are singletons. J is TRBJ1-1 and V is TRBV10-1; weak D call: TRBD1 (5 bases). The receptor was isolated from a young man in good health. The material sequenced was blood. The CDR3 here is CASSERTKTEAFF. The CDR3 DNA follows: TGCGCCAGCAGTGAGAGGACAAAGACTGAAGCTTTCTTT.